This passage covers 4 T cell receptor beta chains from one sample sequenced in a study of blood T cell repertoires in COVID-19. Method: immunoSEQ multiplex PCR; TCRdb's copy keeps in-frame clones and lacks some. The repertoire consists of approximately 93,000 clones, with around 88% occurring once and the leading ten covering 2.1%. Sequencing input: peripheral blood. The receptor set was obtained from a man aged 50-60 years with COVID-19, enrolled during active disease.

The CDR3 DNA sequence: TGCAGCGCCGCGACGGGGAGCTCCTACAATGAGCAGTTCTTC. This encodes CSAATGSSYNEQFF. The V call is TRBV29-1, the J call TRBJ2-1; D may be TRBD2 (5 bases). Germline-derived CDR1 and CDR2 are SQVTM and ANQGSEA. Trimming removed 7 bases from V and 0 bases from J, with 13 bases in between. The CDR3 extends over 14 amino acids.

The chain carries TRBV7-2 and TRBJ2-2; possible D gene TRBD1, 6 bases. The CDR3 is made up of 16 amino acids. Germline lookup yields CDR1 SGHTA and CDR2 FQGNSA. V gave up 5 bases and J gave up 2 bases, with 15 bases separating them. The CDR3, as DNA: TGTGCCAGCAGCCCCTGGGACACCCGAAACACCGGGGAGCTGTTTTTT. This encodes CASSPWDTRNTGELFF.

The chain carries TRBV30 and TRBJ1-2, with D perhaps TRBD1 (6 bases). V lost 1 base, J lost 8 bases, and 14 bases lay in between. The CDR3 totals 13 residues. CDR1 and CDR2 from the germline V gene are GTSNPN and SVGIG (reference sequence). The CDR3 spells CAWSEQGLQGYTF. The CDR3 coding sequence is TGTGCCTGGAGTGAACAGGGATTACAGGGCTACACCTTC.

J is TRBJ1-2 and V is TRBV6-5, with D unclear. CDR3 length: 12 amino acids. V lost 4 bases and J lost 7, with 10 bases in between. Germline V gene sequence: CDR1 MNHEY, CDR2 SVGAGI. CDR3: CASSSTSGGYTF. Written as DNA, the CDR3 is TGTGCCAGCAGTTCAACATCGGGTGGCTACACCTTC.